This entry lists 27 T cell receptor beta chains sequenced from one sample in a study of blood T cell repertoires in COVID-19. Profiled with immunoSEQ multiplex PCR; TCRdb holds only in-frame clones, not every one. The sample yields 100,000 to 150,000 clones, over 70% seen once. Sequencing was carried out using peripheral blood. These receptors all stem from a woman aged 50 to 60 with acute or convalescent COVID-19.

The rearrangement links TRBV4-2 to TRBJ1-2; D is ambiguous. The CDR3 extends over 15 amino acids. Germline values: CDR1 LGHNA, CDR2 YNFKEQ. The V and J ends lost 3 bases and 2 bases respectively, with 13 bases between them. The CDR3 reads CASSHRLGVNYGYTF. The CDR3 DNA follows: TGTGCCAGCAGCCATCGACTCGGGGTAAACTATGGCTACACCTTC.

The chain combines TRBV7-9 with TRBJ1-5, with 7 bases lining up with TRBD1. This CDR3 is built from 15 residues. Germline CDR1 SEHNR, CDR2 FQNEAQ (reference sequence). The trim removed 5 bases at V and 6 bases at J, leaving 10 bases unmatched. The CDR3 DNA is TGTGCCAGCAGCGCTCAAGGGGGCTTCGGTCAGCCCCAGCATTTT. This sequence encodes CASSAQGGFGQPQHF. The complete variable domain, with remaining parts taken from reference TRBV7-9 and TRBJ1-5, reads DTGVSQNPRHKITKRGQNVTFRCDPISEHNRLYWYRQTLGQGPEFLTYFQNEAQLEKSRLLSDRFSAERPKGSFSTLEIQRTEQGDSAMYLCASSAQGGFGQPQHFGDGTRLSIL.

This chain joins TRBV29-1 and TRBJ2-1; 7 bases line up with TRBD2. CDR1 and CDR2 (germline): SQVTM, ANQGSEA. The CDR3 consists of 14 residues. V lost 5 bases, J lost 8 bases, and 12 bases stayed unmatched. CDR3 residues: CSVRRELPQDEQFF. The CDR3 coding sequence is TGCAGCGTTCGGCGGGAGCTCCCCCAGGATGAGCAGTTCTTC.

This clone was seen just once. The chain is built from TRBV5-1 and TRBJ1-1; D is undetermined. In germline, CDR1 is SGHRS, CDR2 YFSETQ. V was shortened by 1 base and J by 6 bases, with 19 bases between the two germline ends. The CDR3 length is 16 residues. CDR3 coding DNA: TGCGCCAGCAGCTTGTCGGCTCCCAATCACGGGTCTGAAGCTTTCTTT. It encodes CASSLSAPNHGSEAFF.

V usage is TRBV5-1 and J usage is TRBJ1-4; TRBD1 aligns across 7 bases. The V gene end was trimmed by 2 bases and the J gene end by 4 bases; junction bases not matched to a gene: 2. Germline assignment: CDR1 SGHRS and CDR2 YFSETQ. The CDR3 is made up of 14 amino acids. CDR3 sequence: CASSLGGVNEKLFF. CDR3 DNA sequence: TGCGCCAGCAGCTTAGGGGGCGTTAATGAAAAACTGTTTTTT. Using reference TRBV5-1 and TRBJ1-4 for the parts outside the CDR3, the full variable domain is KAGVTQTPRYLIKTRGQQVTLSCSPISGHRSVSWYQQTPGQGLQFLFEYFSETQRNKGNFPGRFSGRQFSNSRSEMNVSTLELGDSALYLCASSLGGVNEKLFFGSGTQLSVL.

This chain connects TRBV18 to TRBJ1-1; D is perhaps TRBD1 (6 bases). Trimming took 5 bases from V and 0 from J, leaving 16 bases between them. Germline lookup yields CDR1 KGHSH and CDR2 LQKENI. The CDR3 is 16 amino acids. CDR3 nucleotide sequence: TGTGCCAGCTCAAATCTCCAGGGGCCTATGAACACTGAAGCTTTCTTT. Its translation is CASSNLQGPMNTEAFF.

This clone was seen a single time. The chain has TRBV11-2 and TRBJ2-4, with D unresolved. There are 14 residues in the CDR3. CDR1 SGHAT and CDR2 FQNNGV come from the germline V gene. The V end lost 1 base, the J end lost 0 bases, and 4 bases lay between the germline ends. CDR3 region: CASSLALAKNIQYF. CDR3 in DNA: TGTGCCAGCAGCTTAGCATTAGCCAAAAACATTCAGTACTTC.

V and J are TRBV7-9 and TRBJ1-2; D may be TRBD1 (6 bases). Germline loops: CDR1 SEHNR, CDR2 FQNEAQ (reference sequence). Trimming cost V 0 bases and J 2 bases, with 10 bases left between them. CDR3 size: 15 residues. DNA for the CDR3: TGTGCCAGCAGCTTAGCCCCAACAGGGAACTATGGCTACACCTTC. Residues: CASSLAPTGNYGYTF. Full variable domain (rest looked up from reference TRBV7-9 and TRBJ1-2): DTGVSQNPRHKITKRGQNVTFRCDPISEHNRLYWYRQTLGQGPEFLTYFQNEAQLEKSRLLSDRFSAERPKGSFSTLEIQRTEQGDSAMYLCASSLAPTGNYGYTFGSGTRLTVV.

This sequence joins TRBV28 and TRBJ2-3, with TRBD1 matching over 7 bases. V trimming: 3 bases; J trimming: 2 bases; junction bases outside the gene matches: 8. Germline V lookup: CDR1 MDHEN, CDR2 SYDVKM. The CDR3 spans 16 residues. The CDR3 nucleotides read TGTGCCAGCAGTTTCACAGGGGTCCTTTACACAGATACGCAGTATTTT. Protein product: CASSFTGVLYTDTQYF. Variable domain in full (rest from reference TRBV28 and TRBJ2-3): DVKVTQSSRYLVKRTGEKVFLECVQDMDHENMFWYRQDPGLGLRLIYFSYDVKMKEKGDIPEGYSVSREKKERFSLILESASTNQTSMYLCASSFTGVLYTDTQYFGPGTRLTVL.

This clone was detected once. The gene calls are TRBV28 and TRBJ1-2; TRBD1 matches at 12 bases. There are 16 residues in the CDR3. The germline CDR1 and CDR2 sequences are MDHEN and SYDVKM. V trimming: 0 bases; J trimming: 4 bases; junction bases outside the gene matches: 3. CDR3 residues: CASSLWGQGAGYGYTF. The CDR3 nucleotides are TGTGCCAGCAGTTTATGGGGACAGGGGGCGGGCTATGGCTACACCTTC.

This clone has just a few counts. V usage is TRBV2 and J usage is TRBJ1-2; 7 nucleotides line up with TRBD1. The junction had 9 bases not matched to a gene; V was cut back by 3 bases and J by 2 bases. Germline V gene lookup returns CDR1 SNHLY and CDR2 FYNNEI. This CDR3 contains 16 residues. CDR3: CASSEMEQGLNYGYTF. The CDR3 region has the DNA TGTGCCAGCAGTGAGATGGAACAGGGGCTGAACTATGGCTACACCTTC.

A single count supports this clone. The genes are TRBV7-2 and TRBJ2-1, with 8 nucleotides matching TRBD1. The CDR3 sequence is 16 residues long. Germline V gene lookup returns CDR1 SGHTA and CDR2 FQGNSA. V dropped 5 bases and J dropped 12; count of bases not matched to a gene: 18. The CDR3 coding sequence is TGTGCCAGCAGCACCTTGACAGGGGTGCATTCGTTGGTGCAGTTCTTC. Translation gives CASSTLTGVHSLVQFF.

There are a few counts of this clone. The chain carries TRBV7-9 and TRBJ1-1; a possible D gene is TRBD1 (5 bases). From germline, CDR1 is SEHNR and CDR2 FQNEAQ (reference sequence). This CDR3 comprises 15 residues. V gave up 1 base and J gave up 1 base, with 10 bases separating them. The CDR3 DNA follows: TGTGCCAGCAGCTTAGTTCCGCAGGGGAACACTGAAGCTTTCTTT. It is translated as CASSLVPQGNTEAFF.

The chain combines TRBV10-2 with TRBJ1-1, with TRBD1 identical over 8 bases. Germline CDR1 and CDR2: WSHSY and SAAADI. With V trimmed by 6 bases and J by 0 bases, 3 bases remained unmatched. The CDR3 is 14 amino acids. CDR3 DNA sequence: TGCGCCAGCAGGGAGACAGGGGTGAACACTGAAGCTTTCTTT. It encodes CASRETGVNTEAFF.

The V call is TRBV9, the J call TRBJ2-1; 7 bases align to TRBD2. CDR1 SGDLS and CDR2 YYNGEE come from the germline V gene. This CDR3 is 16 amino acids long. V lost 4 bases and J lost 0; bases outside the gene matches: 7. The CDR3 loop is CASSPKAGSSYNEQFF. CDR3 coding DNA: TGTGCCAGCAGCCCAAAAGCGGGGAGCTCCTACAATGAGCAGTTCTTC.

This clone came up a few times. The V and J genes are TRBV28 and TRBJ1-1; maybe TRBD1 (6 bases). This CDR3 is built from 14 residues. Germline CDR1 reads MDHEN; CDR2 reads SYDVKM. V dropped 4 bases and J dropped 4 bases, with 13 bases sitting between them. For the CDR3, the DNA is TGTGCCAGCAGTTCCGGACAGAGGTCCACTGAAGCTTTCTTT. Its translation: CASSSGQRSTEAFF.

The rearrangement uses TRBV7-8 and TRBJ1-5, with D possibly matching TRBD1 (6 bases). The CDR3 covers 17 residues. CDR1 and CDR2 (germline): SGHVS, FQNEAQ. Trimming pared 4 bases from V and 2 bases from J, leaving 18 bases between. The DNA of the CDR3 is TGTGCCAGCAGCTCGGCGGGGGGGCAGGATGGCAATCAGCCCCAGCATTTT. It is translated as CASSSAGGQDGNQPQHF.

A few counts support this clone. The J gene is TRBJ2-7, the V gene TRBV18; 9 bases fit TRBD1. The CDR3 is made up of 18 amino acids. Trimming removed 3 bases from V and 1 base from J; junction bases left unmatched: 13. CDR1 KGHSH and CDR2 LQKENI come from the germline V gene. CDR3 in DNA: TGTGCCAGCTCACCGGCGGGACAGGGTTCACACCCTTCCTACGAGCAGTACTTC. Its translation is CASSPAGQGSHPSYEQYF. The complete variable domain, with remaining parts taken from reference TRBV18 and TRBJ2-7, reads NAGVMQNPRHLVRRRGQEARLRCSPMKGHSHVYWYRQLPEEGLKFMVYLQKENIIDESGMPKERFSAEFPKEGPSILRIQQVVRGDSAAYFCASSPAGQGSHPSYEQYFGPGTRLTVT.

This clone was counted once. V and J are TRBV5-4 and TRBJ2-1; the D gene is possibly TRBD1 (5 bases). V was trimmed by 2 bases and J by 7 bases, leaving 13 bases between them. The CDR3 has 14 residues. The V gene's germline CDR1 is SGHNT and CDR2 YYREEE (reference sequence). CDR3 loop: CASSLENRPNEQFF. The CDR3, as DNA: TGTGCCAGCAGCTTAGAGAACAGGCCGAATGAGCAGTTCTTC. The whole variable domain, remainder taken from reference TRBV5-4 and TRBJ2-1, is ETGVTQSPTHLIKTRGQQVTLRCSSQSGHNTVSWYQQALGQGPQFIFQYYREEENGRGNFPPRFSGLQFPNYSSELNVNALELDDSALYLCASSLENRPNEQFFGPGTRLTVL.

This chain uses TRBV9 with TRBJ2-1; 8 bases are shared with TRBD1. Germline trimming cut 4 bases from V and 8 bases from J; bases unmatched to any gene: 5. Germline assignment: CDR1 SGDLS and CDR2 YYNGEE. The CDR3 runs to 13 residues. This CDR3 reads CASSKTGVDEQFF. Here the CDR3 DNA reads TGTGCCAGCAGCAAGACAGGGGTCGATGAGCAGTTCTTC.

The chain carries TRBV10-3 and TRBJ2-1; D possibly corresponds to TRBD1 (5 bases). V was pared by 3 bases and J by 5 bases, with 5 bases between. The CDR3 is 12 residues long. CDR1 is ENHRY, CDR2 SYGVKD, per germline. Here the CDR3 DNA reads TGTGCCATCAGTGACAGGGACAATGAGCAGTTCTTC. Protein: CAISDRDNEQFF.

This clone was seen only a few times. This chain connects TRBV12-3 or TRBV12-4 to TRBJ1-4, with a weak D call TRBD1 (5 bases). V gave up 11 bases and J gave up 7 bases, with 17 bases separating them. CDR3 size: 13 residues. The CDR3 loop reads CAPVKGLGEKLFF. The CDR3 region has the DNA TGTGCCCCCGTGAAGGGGTTAGGTGAAAAACTGTTTTTT.

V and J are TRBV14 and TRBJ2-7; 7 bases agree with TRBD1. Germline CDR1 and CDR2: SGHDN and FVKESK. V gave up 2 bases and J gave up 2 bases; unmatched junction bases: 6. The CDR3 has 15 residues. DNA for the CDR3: TGTGCCAGCAGCCAATCCAGTCAGGGGGCCTACGAGCAGTACTTC. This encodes CASSQSSQGAYEQYF.

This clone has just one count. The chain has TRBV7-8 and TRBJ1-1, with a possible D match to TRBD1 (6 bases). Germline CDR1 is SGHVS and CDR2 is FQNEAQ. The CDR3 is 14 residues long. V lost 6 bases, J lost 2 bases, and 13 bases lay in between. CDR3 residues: CASRQQGGNTEAFF. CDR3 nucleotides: TGTGCCAGCAGGCAGCAAGGGGGAAACACTGAAGCTTTCTTT.

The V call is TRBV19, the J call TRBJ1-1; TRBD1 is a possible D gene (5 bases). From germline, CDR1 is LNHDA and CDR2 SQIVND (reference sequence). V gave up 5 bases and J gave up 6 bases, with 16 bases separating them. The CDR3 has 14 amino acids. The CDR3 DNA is TGTGCCAGTAGTCCTCTCGGGGGACGCTCTGAAGCTTTCTTT. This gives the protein CASSPLGGRSEAFF.

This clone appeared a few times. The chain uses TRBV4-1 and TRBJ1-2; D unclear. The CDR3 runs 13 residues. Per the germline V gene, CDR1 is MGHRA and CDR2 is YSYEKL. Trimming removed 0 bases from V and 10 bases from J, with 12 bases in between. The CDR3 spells CASSQDLREDYTF. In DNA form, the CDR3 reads TGCGCCAGCAGCCAAGATCTTCGTGAGGACTACACCTTC.

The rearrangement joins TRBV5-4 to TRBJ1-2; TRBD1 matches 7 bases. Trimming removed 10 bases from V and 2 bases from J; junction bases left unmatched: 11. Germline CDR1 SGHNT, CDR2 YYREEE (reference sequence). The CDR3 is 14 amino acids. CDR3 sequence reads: CAGLTQGGNYGYTF. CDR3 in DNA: TGTGCCGGGCTGACCCAGGGGGGAAACTATGGCTACACCTTC.